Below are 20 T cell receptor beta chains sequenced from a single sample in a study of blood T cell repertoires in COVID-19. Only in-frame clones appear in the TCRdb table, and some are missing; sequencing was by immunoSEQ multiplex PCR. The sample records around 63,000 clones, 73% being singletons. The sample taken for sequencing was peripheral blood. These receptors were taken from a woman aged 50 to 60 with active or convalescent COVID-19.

This CDR3 reads CASSFGGDNTEAFF. The CDR3 bases are TGTGCCAGCAGCTTCGGAGGGGACAACACTGAAGCTTTCTTT. V and J are TRBV7-9 and TRBJ1-1; possible D gene TRBD1, 5 bases. V was shortened by 3 bases and J by 2 bases, with 10 bases between the two germline ends. Per germline, CDR1 SEHNR and CDR2 FQNEAQ (reference sequence). CDR3 length: 14 residues.

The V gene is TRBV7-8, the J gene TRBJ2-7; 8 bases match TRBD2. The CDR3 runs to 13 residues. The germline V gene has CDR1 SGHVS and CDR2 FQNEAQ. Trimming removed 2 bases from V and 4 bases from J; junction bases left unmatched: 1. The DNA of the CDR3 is TGTGCCAGCAGCTTAAGCGGGAGATACGAGCAGTACTTC. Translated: CASSLSGRYEQYF.

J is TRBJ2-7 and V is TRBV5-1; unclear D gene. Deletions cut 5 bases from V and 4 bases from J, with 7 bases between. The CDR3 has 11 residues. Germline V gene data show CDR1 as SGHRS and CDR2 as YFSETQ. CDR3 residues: CASSGIYEQYF. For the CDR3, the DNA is TGCGCCAGCAGTGGCATTTACGAGCAGTACTTC.

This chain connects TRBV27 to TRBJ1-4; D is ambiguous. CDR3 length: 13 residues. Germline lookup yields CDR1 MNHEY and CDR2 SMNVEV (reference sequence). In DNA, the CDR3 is TGTGGCGAACCCAGGTCCTTCAATGAAAAACTGTTTTTT. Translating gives CGEPRSFNEKLFF.

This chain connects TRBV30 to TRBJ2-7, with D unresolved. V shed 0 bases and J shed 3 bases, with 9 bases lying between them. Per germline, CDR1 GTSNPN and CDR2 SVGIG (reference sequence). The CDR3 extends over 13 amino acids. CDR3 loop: CAWSVANGYEQYF. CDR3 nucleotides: TGTGCCTGGAGTGTAGCTAACGGCTACGAGCAGTACTTC.

CDR3 DNA sequence: TGTGCCAGCAGCTTACCGGGGGAAGAGACCCAGTACTTC. It yields the protein CASSLPGEETQYF. V usage is TRBV11-2 and J usage is TRBJ2-5, with D maybe TRBD2 (6 bases). Germline V CDR1 and CDR2: SGHAT, FQNNGV. This CDR3 contains 13 residues. V was shortened by 2 bases and J by 3 bases, with 7 bases between the two germline ends.

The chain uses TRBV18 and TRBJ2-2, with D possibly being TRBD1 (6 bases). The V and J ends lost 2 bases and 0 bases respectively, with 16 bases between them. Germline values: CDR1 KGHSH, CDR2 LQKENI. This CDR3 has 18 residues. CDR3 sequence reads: CASSPSPTGPTNTGELFF. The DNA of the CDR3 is TGTGCCAGCTCACCAAGCCCGACAGGTCCAACGAACACCGGGGAGCTGTTTTTT. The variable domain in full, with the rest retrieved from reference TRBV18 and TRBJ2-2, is NAGVMQNPRHLVRRRGQEARLRCSPMKGHSHVYWYRQLPEEGLKFMVYLQKENIIDESGMPKERFSAEFPKEGPSILRIQQVVRGDSAAYFCASSPSPTGPTNTGELFFGEGSRLTVL.

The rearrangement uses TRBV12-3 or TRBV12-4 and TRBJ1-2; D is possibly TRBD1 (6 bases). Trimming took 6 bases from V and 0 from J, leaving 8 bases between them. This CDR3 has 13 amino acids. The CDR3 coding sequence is TGTGCCAGCAGCAGGGACACTAACTATGGCTACACCTTC. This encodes CASSRDTNYGYTF.

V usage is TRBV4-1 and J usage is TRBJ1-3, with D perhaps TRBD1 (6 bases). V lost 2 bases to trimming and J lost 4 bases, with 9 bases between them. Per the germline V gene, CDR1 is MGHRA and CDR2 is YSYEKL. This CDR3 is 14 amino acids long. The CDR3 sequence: CASSQTGFGNTIYF. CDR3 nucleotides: TGCGCCAGCAGCCAAACAGGGTTCGGAAACACCATATATTTT.

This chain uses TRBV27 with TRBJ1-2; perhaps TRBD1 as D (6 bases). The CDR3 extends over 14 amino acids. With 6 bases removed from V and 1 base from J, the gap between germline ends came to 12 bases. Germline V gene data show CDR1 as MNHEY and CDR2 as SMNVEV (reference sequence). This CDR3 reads CASSTGTLNYGYTF. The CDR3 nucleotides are TGTGCCAGCAGCACAGGGACGCTTAACTATGGCTACACCTTC.

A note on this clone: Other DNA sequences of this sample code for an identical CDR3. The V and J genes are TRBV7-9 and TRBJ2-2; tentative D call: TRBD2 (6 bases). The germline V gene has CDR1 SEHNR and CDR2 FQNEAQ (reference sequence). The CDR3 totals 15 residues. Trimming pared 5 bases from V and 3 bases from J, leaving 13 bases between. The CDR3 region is CASSPGTGDTGELFF. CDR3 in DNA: TGTGCCAGCAGCCCCGGGACTGGCGACACCGGGGAGCTGTTTTTT.

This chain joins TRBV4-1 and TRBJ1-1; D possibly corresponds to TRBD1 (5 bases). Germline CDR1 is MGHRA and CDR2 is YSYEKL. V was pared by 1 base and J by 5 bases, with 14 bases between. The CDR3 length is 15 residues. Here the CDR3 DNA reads TGCGCCAGCAGCCAAGGAGCAGGGATAGGAACTGAAGCTTTCTTT. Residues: CASSQGAGIGTEAFF.

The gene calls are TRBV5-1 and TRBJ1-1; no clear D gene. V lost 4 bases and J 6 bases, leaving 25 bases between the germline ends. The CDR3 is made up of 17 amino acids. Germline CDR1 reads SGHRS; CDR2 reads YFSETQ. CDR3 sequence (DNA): TGCGCCAGCAGCCCCTACCCCCCCTTCCCGGGGAAGTCTGAAGCTTTCTTT. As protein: CASSPYPPFPGKSEAFF. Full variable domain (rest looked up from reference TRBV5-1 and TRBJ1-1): KAGVTQTPRYLIKTRGQQVTLSCSPISGHRSVSWYQQTPGQGLQFLFEYFSETQRNKGNFPGRFSGRQFSNSRSEMNVSTLELGDSALYLCASSPYPPFPGKSEAFFGQGTRLTVV.

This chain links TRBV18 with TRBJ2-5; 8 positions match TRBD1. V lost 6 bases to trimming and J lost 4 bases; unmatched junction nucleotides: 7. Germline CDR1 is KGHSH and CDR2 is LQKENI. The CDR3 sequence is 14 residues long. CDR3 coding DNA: TGTGCCAGCTCCCGGACAGGGCAGGGAGAGACCCAGTACTTC. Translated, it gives CASSRTGQGETQYF.

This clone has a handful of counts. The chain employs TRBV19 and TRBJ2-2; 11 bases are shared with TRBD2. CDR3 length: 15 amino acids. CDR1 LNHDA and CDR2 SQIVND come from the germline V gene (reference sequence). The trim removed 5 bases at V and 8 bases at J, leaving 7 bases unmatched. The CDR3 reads CASSEPGLAAGELFF. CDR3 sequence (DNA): TGTGCCAGTAGTGAACCGGGACTAGCGGCAGGGGAGCTGTTTTTT.

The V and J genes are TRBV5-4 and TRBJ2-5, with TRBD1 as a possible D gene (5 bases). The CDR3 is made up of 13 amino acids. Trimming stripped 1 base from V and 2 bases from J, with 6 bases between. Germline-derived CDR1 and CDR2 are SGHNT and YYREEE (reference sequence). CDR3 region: CASSLKGQETQYF. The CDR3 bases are TGTGCCAGCAGCTTGAAGGGGCAAGAGACCCAGTACTTC.

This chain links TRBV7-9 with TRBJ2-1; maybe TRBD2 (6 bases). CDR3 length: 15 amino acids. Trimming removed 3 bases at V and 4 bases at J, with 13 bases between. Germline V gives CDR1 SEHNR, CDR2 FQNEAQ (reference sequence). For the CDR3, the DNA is TGTGCCAGCAGCTTCGAATCGGGACTTTACAATGAGCAGTTCTTC. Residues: CASSFESGLYNEQFF.

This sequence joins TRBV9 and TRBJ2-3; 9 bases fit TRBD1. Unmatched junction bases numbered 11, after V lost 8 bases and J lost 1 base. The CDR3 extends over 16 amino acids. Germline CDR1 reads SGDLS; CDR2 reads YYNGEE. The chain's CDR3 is CASRQGGQSGTDTQYF. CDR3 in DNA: TGTGCCAGTCGACAGGGGGGTCAATCCGGCACAGATACGCAGTATTTT.

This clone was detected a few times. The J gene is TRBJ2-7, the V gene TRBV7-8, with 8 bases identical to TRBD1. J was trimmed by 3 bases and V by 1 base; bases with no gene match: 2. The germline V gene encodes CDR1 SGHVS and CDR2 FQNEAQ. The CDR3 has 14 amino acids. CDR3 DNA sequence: TGTGCCAGCAGCTTAGAAACAGGGGGCTACGAGCAGTACTTC. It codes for CASSLETGGYEQYF.

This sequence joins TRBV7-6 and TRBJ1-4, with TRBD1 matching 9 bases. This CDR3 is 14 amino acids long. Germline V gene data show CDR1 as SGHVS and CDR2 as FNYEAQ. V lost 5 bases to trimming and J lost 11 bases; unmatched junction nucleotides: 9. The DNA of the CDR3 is TGTGCCAGCAGCCCCGGGACAGGGTTTGCGAAACTGTTTTTT. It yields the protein CASSPGTGFAKLFF.